Listed below are T cell receptor beta chains from one sample, sequenced in a study of T cells of healthy individuals. TCRdb re-called the 5' RACE reads through MiXCR, storing one row per CDR3 protein. The table lists fewer than 75,000 distinct CDR3 sequences, roughly 17% of them singletons. The receptor source for this set is a human donor in good health. Each CDR3 is given with its conserved first and last residue. A D gene is named only where the DNA matches it firmly. The listing skips clone size in some rows; elsewhere it reads once, few, many or a size class.

TGTGCCAGCAGCCGCGGGATGGGGAGTAGCAATCAGCCCCAGCATTTT CASSRGMGSSNQPQHF - TRBJ1-5 - TRBV5-6
TGTGCCAGCAGTTCCCGCATACAGATTGAAGAGACCCAGTACTTC CASSSRIQIEETQYF - TRBJ2-5 - TRBV25-1
TGCGCCAGCAGCCAACTCGACACCTGGCCGACCAATGAGCAGTTCTTC CASSQLDTWPTNEQFF many TRBJ2-1 - TRBV4-1
TGCGCCAGCAGCTTGGGGGATGCCAAAAACATTCAGTACTTC CASSLGDAKNIQYF few TRBJ2-4 - TRBV5-1
TGTGCCACCAGCAGAGCAGGAGGGGAAAGGAACACCATATATTTT CATSRAGGERNTIYF many TRBJ1-3 - TRBV15
TGCGCCAGCAGCCAAGATCTTATAGCTAACTATGGCTACACCTTC CASSQDLIANYGYTF few TRBJ1-2 - TRBV4-3
TGTGCCAGCAGCTTGGGGGATATGGCTAGCGGCCTACAAGAGACCCAGTACTTC CASSLGDMASGLQETQYF - TRBJ2-5 TRBD2 TRBV12-3/TRBV12-4
TGTGCCAGCAACCCTTCCGGAGGGGAGACCCAGTACTTC CASNPSGGETQYF many TRBJ2-5 - TRBV28
TGCGCCAGCAGCCAAGACGGGACGGGAAATGAAAAACTGTTTTTT CASSQDGTGNEKLFF - TRBJ1-4 - TRBV4-1
TGTGCCAGCAGTGAAGGAGGAAAAAATCAGCCCCAGCATTTT CASSEGGKNQPQHF many TRBJ1-5 - TRBV6-1
TGCGCCAGCACCCTTGGTGAATCTTCAACTAATGAAAAACTGTTTTTT CASTLGESSTNEKLFF - TRBJ1-4 - TRBV5-1
TGTGCCAGCAGAAGGGACAGAAATAATTCACCCCTCCACTTT CASRRDRNNSPLHF few TRBJ1-6 TRBD1 TRBV6-5
TGTGCCAGCAGCCGGGACAACTTCTTTAGCTCCTACGAGCAGTACTTC CASSRDNFFSSYEQYF - TRBJ2-7 - TRBV5-6
TGTGCCAGCAGCGGCTCGCCGGGACAGGTTTACGAGCAGTACTTC CASSGSPGQVYEQYF many TRBJ2-7 TRBD1 TRBV7-9
TGCGCCAGCAGCCAAGATCGGCGCAGTGACACTGAAGCTTTCTTT CASSQDRRSDTEAFF few TRBJ1-1 - TRBV4-3
TGCAGCGGGAGACTAGCGGGAGTCTATGAGCAGTTCTTC CSGRLAGVYEQFF - TRBJ2-1 TRBD2 TRBV29-1
TGCAGCGTTTTATACAGGGGAATCAACGAGCAGTACTTC CSVLYRGINEQYF - TRBJ2-7 TRBD1 TRBV29-1
TGTGCCAGCAGCTTAGGGACCTACGAGCAGTACTTC CASSLGTYEQYF - TRBJ2-7 - TRBV7-8
TGTGCCAGCAGTTCGGGGGCGACAAATTCACCCCTCCACTTT CASSSGATNSPLHF - TRBJ1-6 - TRBV12-3/TRBV12-4
TGTGCCAGCAGCCGAGACAGGGCGGGGTATGGCTACACCTTC CASSRDRAGYGYTF - TRBJ1-2 TRBD1 TRBV7-9
TGTGCCAGCAGCCAACACCGGGACTCCCTCTCCTACAATGAGCAGTTCTTC CASSQHRDSLSYNEQFF many TRBJ2-1 - TRBV4-2
TGTGCCAGCAGTGTGCGGGAAAAACTGTTTTTT CASSVREKLFF few TRBJ1-4 - TRBV25-1
TGTGCCAGCAGTGAATCCGGGACAGGGGATACTAACTATGGCTACACCTTC CASSESGTGDTNYGYTF many TRBJ1-2 TRBD1 TRBV25-1
TGCGCCAGCAGCCAAGATCTTATAGGCCGCGGTACGCAGTATTTT CASSQDLIGRGTQYF many TRBJ2-3 - TRBV4-3
TGCGCCAGCAGCTTGGTTCTAGCGGGGAACAATGAGCAGTTCTTC CASSLVLAGNNEQFF few TRBJ2-1 TRBD2 TRBV5-1
TGTGCCAGCAGCCCTTCGACGGGCGCGGCTGGGTACACCGGGGAGCTGTTTTTT CASSPSTGAAGYTGELFF few TRBJ2-2 - TRBV25-1
TGTGCCAGCAGCCCCGGGACAGGGGCCAGCATGGGGACCGGGGAGCTGTTTTTT CASSPGTGASMGTGELFF many TRBJ2-2 TRBD1 TRBV3-1
TGCAGTGCCGTCGAGGGGGCAAACACTGAAGCTTTCTTT CSAVEGANTEAFF - TRBJ1-1 TRBD1 TRBV20-1
TGTGCCAGCAGTTTAGGGACAGGGACAAATTCACCCCTCCACTTT CASSLGTGTNSPLHF - TRBJ1-6 TRBD1 TRBV12-3/TRBV12-4
TGCGCCAGCAGCTTGGCCACACTGAACACTGAAGCTTTCTTT CASSLATLNTEAFF many TRBJ1-1 - TRBV5-1
TGCGCCAGCGAAAGGCCCGGGAGGGCCGGCAATGAGCAGTTCTTC CASERPGRAGNEQFF - TRBJ2-1 TRBD2 TRBV5-1
TGTGCCAGCAGCCCCTTCGTAGGTCCCTACGAGCAGTACTTC CASSPFVGPYEQYF many TRBJ2-7 - TRBV6-5
TGTGCCAGCAGTTACCTAGCGGGGGGACTAGATACGCAGTATTTT CASSYLAGGLDTQYF many TRBJ2-3 TRBD2 TRBV6-2/TRBV6-3
TGTGCCAGCACCAAGGCGGGGACTAGCGGCTACGAGCAGTACTTC CASTKAGTSGYEQYF few TRBJ2-7 TRBD2 TRBV11-2
TGCAGTGCTCAACGGGACTTAGGGGTCCGTGAGCAGTACTTC CSAQRDLGVREQYF many TRBJ2-7 - TRBV20-1
TGTGCCACCTCTTCGTCTGGGGCCAACGTCCTGACTTTC CATSSSGANVLTF many TRBJ2-6 - TRBV27
TGCAGCGCCCGCCAGGAGGTGAACACCGGGGAGCTGTTTTTT CSARQEVNTGELFF many TRBJ2-2 - TRBV29-1
TGTGCCAGCAGCCGCTACAGGGCTCACTACGAGCAGTACTTC CASSRYRAHYEQYF few TRBJ2-7 - TRBV6-5
TGTGCCAGCAGCGTCAACTCACCGTTCTACGAGCAGTACTTC CASSVNSPFYEQYF few TRBJ2-7 - TRBV9
TGTGCCAGCAGCTTATTTCAGGGTTCGGGGTATGGCTACACCTTC CASSLFQGSGYGYTF - TRBJ1-2 - TRBV7-2
TGTGCCAGTGGTTACAGGACCGGTATGCATTTT CASGYRTGMHF many TRBJ1-3 - TRBV19
TGTGCCAGCAGCGTAGCTACCAAACTCGGTACGCAGTATTTT CASSVATKLGTQYF few TRBJ2-3 - TRBV9
TGTGCCAGCAGTGCGGGGGCAACAAGCACAGATACGCAGTATTTT CASSAGATSTDTQYF - TRBJ2-3 - TRBV5-4
TGCGCCAGCAGCCAACAACAACCTACGCGGTACGAGCAGTACTTC CASSQQQPTRYEQYF many TRBJ2-7 - TRBV4-1
TGCAGCGTTGTATCGCTGGAAGGGGCTAATGAAAAACTGTTTTTT CSVVSLEGANEKLFF many TRBJ1-4 - TRBV29-1
TGTGCCAGCAGCTTAGGTATTATGTACCAAGAGACCCAGTACTTC CASSLGIMYQETQYF many TRBJ2-5 - TRBV7-6
TGCAGCGTTGTACTCGAATACAATGAGCAGTTCTTC CSVVLEYNEQFF many TRBJ2-1 - TRBV29-1
TGTGCCAGCAGCTTGACTACTTCTCGGGACGAGCAGTACTTC CASSLTTSRDEQYF - TRBJ2-7 - TRBV5-4
TGTGCCACCAGGGGACCCAACTACGAGCAGTACTTC CATRGPNYEQYF - TRBJ2-7 - TRBV24-1
TGTGCCAGCAGTCCGGGACAGGACTGGACGGGGGCCTCCTACGAGCAGTACTTC CASSPGQDWTGASYEQYF few TRBJ2-7 TRBD1 TRBV12-3/TRBV12-4